This T cell receptor beta chain was sequenced during a study of response to subunit inactivated influenza vaccine. The study, taken as a whole, reports: A suggestion made by the authors is that each seasonal influenza vaccination recruits few new T cells.

From germline, CDR1 is SNHLY and CDR2 FYNNEI. The length of the CDR3 is 13 residues. V was shortened by 6 bases and J by 2 bases, with 11 bases between the two germline ends. TCRdb used MiXCR to reprocess the RT-PCR reads, holding one entry per CDR3 protein. The sample holds about 500,000 distinct CDR3 sequences, 13% seen once. This clonotype has only a few counts. Its specificity is not known. The chain couples TRBV2 to TRBJ2-7; D may be TRBD1 or TRBD2 (5 bases each). This material consisted of PBMCs from blood, taken about 40 days after vaccination. This sequence originates from a man aged 50 or older who received an inactivated influenza vaccine. CDR3 sequence (DNA): TGTGCCAGCAGGTGGGACCGCACCTACGAGCAGTACTTC. It specifies CASRWDRTYEQYF.